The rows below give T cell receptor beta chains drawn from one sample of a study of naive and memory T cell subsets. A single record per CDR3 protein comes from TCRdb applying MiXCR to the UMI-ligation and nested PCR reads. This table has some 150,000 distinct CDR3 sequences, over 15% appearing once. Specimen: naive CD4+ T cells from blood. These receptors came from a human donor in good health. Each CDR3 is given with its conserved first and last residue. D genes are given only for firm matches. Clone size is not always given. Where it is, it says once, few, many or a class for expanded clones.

cdr3_nt: TGTGCCAGCAGCCCCCTAAGAGCGGGAAGCGACAATGAGCAGTTCTTC
cdr3_aa: CASSPLRAGSDNEQFF
d_call: TRBD2
clone_size: few
j_call: TRBJ2-1
v_call: TRBV6-5

cdr3_nt: TGTGCCAGCAGTTTAGGGGGCGCGAACACCGGGGAGCTGTTTTTT
cdr3_aa: CASSLGGANTGELFF
d_call: .
clone_size: few
j_call: TRBJ2-2
v_call: TRBV12-3/TRBV12-4

cdr3_nt: TGCGCCAGCAGCTCGGTTATGAACACTGAAGCTTTCTTT
cdr3_aa: CASSSVMNTEAFF
d_call: .
clone_size: few
j_call: TRBJ1-1
v_call: TRBV5-1

cdr3_nt: TGTGCCAGCAGCCCGCTAACTAGCGGGAGGGAAGAGACCCAGTACTTC
cdr3_aa: CASSPLTSGREETQYF
d_call: TRBD2
clone_size: few
j_call: TRBJ2-5
v_call: TRBV2

cdr3_nt: TGTGCCAGCAGCTTGCCGGGACTAGCGGGAGATACGCAGTATTTT
cdr3_aa: CASSLPGLAGDTQYF
d_call: TRBD2
clone_size: few
j_call: TRBJ2-3
v_call: TRBV7-2

cdr3_nt: TGTGCCAGCAGGCGGACTAGCGGGGCCTACGAGCAGTACTTC
cdr3_aa: CASRRTSGAYEQYF
d_call: TRBD2
clone_size: .
j_call: TRBJ2-7
v_call: TRBV7-2

cdr3_nt: TGTGCCAGCAGTTTAGGTCCCCACGGGTACGAGCAGTACTTC
cdr3_aa: CASSLGPHGYEQYF
d_call: .
clone_size: few
j_call: TRBJ2-7
v_call: TRBV12-3/TRBV12-4

cdr3_nt: TGTGCCAGCAGCTTAGTAGGGGGGGCGAACACCGGGGAGCTGTTTTTT
cdr3_aa: CASSLVGGANTGELFF
d_call: .
clone_size: few
j_call: TRBJ2-2
v_call: TRBV7-2

cdr3_nt: TGTGCCAGCAGCTTAGATTATTTTGGGACCGTGAACACTGAAGCTTTCTTT
cdr3_aa: CASSLDYFGTVNTEAFF
d_call: .
clone_size: many
j_call: TRBJ1-1
v_call: TRBV11-2

cdr3_nt: TGTGCCAGCAGTTTACGTTTTATAACAGTTGCGGCTAACTATGGCTACACCTTC
cdr3_aa: CASSLRFITVAANYGYTF
d_call: .
clone_size: few
j_call: TRBJ1-2
v_call: TRBV27

cdr3_nt: TGTGCCAGCAGCTTAGTATCCGGGAGGAATTCACCCCTCCACTTT
cdr3_aa: CASSLVSGRNSPLHF
d_call: .
clone_size: .
j_call: TRBJ1-6
v_call: TRBV11-2

cdr3_nt: TGTGCCATCAGGGAATCAGGGGGCGAGTACAATGAGCAGTTCTTC
cdr3_aa: CAIRESGGEYNEQFF
d_call: TRBD1
clone_size: few
j_call: TRBJ2-1
v_call: TRBV10-3

cdr3_nt: TGTGCCAGCAGCGTAGGGTGGGACAGGTCGTGGCAGTACTTC
cdr3_aa: CASSVGWDRSWQYF
d_call: TRBD1
clone_size: .
j_call: TRBJ2-7
v_call: TRBV9

cdr3_nt: TGTGCCAGCAGCGTATTGTCAGGGATCGGAAACACCATATATTTT
cdr3_aa: CASSVLSGIGNTIYF
d_call: .
clone_size: once
j_call: TRBJ1-3
v_call: TRBV9

cdr3_nt: TGTGCCAGCAGTGCAGGACTAGCGGGAGGGATAGGAGAGCAGTACTTC
cdr3_aa: CASSAGLAGGIGEQYF
d_call: TRBD2
clone_size: many
j_call: TRBJ2-7
v_call: TRBV28

cdr3_nt: TGTGCCAGCAAAAACCCGGACGCTCCGCACACTGAAGCTTTCTTT
cdr3_aa: CASKNPDAPHTEAFF
d_call: .
clone_size: few
j_call: TRBJ1-1
v_call: TRBV28

cdr3_nt: TGTGCCAGCAGCGGGGGGACAGGGAAGGAGTCTGAAGCTTTCTTT
cdr3_aa: CASSGGTGKESEAFF
d_call: TRBD1
clone_size: few
j_call: TRBJ1-1
v_call: TRBV5-4

cdr3_nt: TGTGCCAGCAGCCAGGTGGGGGCAGTTGAAGCTTTCTTT
cdr3_aa: CASSQVGAVEAFF
d_call: .
clone_size: .
j_call: TRBJ1-1
v_call: TRBV3-1

cdr3_nt: TGTGCCATCAGTGAGGGGACAGTTGGCCCCTATGGCTACACCTTC
cdr3_aa: CAISEGTVGPYGYTF
d_call: TRBD1
clone_size: few
j_call: TRBJ1-2
v_call: TRBV10-3

cdr3_nt: TGTGCCACCAGTTTTCAAGCGCGACGCGGTGGGGAGCAGTACTTC
cdr3_aa: CATSFQARRGGEQYF
d_call: .
clone_size: .
j_call: TRBJ2-7
v_call: TRBV12-3/TRBV12-4

cdr3_nt: TGCGCCAGCAGCTTGGGAGCGACTAGCGGGAGGATAAATGAGCAGTTCTTC
cdr3_aa: CASSLGATSGRINEQFF
d_call: TRBD2
clone_size: .
j_call: TRBJ2-1
v_call: TRBV5-1

cdr3_nt: TGTGCCAGCAGCCACCGGACTAGACAAGAGACCCAGTACTTC
cdr3_aa: CASSHRTRQETQYF
d_call: TRBD2
clone_size: .
j_call: TRBJ2-5
v_call: TRBV3-1

cdr3_nt: TGTGCCAGCAGCTTAGTGGTAGCGGGAGGGAATGAGCAGTTCTTC
cdr3_aa: CASSLVVAGGNEQFF
d_call: TRBD2
clone_size: many
j_call: TRBJ2-1
v_call: TRBV7-8